This T cell receptor beta chain was observed in a study of T cell responses to AZD1222 COVID-19 vaccine. Overall study results and limits: Donors in the cohort were predominantly white British and more often female, and clonal diversity was possibly underestimated. Seropositive status at baseline applied to only five or six AZD1222 recipients. Spike-specific TCR breadth and depth rose after two AZD1222 doses.

The germline V gene encodes CDR1 SGHRS and CDR2 YFSETQ. V lost 3 bases, J lost 4 bases, and 11 bases lay in between. The CDR3 is made up of 14 amino acids. Regarding this clone: Its specificity is unknown.

Second doses were pooled across both intervals (about 4 or about 12 weeks). Repertoires were generated with immunoSEQ multiplex PCR, while TCRdb's copy carries only in-frame clones and drops some. Here the sample spans some 280,000 clones, approximately 94% being singletons. This specimen consisted of peripheral blood, obtained 28 days after the second AZD1222 dose. The origin of this receptor is an adult who received the AZD1222 COVID-19 vaccine. The rearrangement links TRBV5-1 to TRBJ2-1; D possibly corresponds to TRBD1 (6 bases). The CDR3 DNA sequence: TGCGCCAGCAGCTGGGCACAGGGTTACAATGAGCAGTTCTTC. Translated, it gives CASSWAQGYNEQFF.